These 8 T cell receptor beta chains were all obtained from the same sample, sequenced in a study of T cells after yellow fever vaccination (dated by TCRdb to between 2018 and 2021). The meaning of the sample's treatment or condition label: live attenuated yellow fever vaccine strain. Receptor libraries were prepared by 5' RACE. Sequencing relied on an Illumina HiSeq 2500. TCRdb ran its own pipeline on the public reads, namely fastp trimming at Q25 and MiXCR clone calling, and kept in-frame beta chains. Merged by CDR3 protein, the rows form single entries marked with the most common genes and DNA. The sample contains 300,000 or so distinct CDR3 sequences, 6.5% to 8.5% of them found a single time. In total, the top ten clones hold roughly 19% of the sample. Sequencing used PBMCs, obtained about 41 days after the first yellow fever vaccination. The receptors originated from a man younger than 30 who received the YFV17D yellow fever vaccine.

This clonotype has only a few counts. The chain employs TRBV12-5 and TRBJ2-7; D is unclear. The CDR3 runs to 11 residues. V was cut by 6 bases and J by 6 bases, with 9 bases left in between. The germline V gene has CDR1 LGHNT and CDR2 FRNRAP. As DNA, the CDR3 is TGTGCTAGTGGGCCTCACAGCGAGCAGTACTTC. The encoded protein is CASGPHSEQYF. The variable domain in full, completed from reference TRBV12-5 and TRBJ2-7, reads DARVTQTPRHKVTEMGQEVTMRCQPILGHNTVFWYRQTMMQGLELLAYFRNRAPLDDSGMPKDRFSAEMPDATLATLKIQPSEPRDSAVYFCASGPHSEQYFGPGTRLTVT.

This clonotype was picked up a small number of times. The V and J genes are TRBV7-2 and TRBJ2-7, with 9 bases matching TRBD1. With V trimmed by 6 bases and J by 7 bases, 7 bases remained unmatched. Per the germline V gene, CDR1 is SGHTA and CDR2 is FQGNSA. The CDR3 loop spans 13 amino acids. Here the CDR3 DNA reads TGTGCCAGCAGGAGAACAGGGGGCAGGGAGCAGTACTTC. It yields the protein CASRRTGGREQYF.

The table lists this clonotype with many counts. This sequence joins TRBV5-5 and TRBJ1-4; D remains unclear. Germline CDR1 reads SGHKS; CDR2 reads YYEKEE (reference sequence). The CDR3 spans 14 residues. The V end lost 0 bases, the J end lost 6 bases, and 9 bases lay between the germline ends. In DNA form, the CDR3 reads TGTGCCAGCAGCTTGGGATTGGGCCATGAAAAACTGTTTTTT. This codes for CASSLGLGHEKLFF.

There are a few counts of this clonotype. The V gene is TRBV5-1, the J gene TRBJ2-3; D may correspond to TRBD1 or TRBD2 (6 bases each). Germline CDR1 SGHRS, CDR2 YFSETQ. CDR3 size: 13 residues. V was clipped by 2 bases and J by 6 bases, with 10 bases between them. In nucleotides, the CDR3 is TGCGCCAGCAGCTTCGGGGGCCACGATACGCAGTATTTT. Its protein is CASSFGGHDTQYF.

The table lists this clonotype with a few counts. The chain has TRBV4-3 and TRBJ1-1; D unclear. Trimming removed 4 bases from V and 7 bases from J, with 7 bases in between. Germline lookup yields CDR1 LGHNA and CDR2 YSLEER. The CDR3 runs 11 residues. CDR3 sequence: CASSRHGEAFF. CDR3 nucleotides: TGCGCCAGCAGCCGACATGGTGAAGCTTTCTTT.

This clonotype has at least ten counts. The V and J genes are TRBV5-1 and TRBJ1-4; maybe TRBD1 (5 bases). CDR1 and CDR2 from the germline V gene are SGHRS and YFSETQ. This CDR3 has 14 amino acids. V lost 4 bases, J lost 7 bases, and 14 bases lay in between. The CDR3 coding sequence is TGCGCCAGCAGCCTAGAAGACAGTTCTGAAAAACTGTTTTTT. This encodes CASSLEDSSEKLFF.

This clonotype came up a few times. The chain has TRBV6-5 and TRBJ1-1; no reliable D call. The CDR3 totals 14 residues. V was pared by 0 bases and J by 5 bases, with 10 bases between. Germline CDR1 MNHEY, CDR2 SVGAGI. As DNA, the CDR3 is TGTGCCAGCAGTTACTCGAGTTCGGGGACTGAAGCTTTCTTT. It is translated as CASSYSSSGTEAFF.

The chain uses TRBV2 and TRBJ2-1; no clear D gene. Germline V lookup: CDR1 SNHLY, CDR2 FYNNEI. There are 11 residues in the CDR3. Trimming removed 2 bases from V and 11 bases from J, with 7 bases in between. CDR3 loop: CASSELGKQFF. The CDR3 nucleotides are TGTGCCAGCAGTGAACTGGGCAAGCAGTTCTTC.